The 13 T cell receptor beta chains below all came from one sample that was sequenced in a study of T cells after yellow fever vaccination. TCRdb itself ran the 5' RACE reads through MiXCR, one entry per CDR3 protein. The data hold over 110,000 distinct CDR3 sequences, with 7.7% observed a single time. Sequenced material: CD4+ T cells sorted from PBMCs, taken 5 days after the yellow fever booster vaccination. Receptors originate from a man between 25 and 39 years old who received the YFV17D yellow fever vaccine.

CDR3 residues: CASIDWGRTEAFF. Here the CDR3 DNA reads TGTGCCAGTATCGATTGGGGTCGGACTGAAGCTTTCTTT. J is TRBJ1-1 and V is TRBV19; no clear D gene. This CDR3 has 13 residues. Deletions cut 7 bases from V and 5 bases from J, with 14 bases between. The V gene's germline CDR1 is LNHDA and CDR2 SQIVND (reference sequence).

In this sample, this clonotype turned up many times. The rearrangement links TRBV27 to TRBJ1-2, with 9 bases identical to TRBD1. Germline loops: CDR1 MNHEY, CDR2 SMNVEV (reference sequence). CDR3 length: 15 amino acids. J was trimmed by 3 bases and V by 5 bases; bases with no gene match: 7. Here the CDR3 reads CASSKGQGYYYGYTF. The CDR3 DNA is TGTGCCAGCAGTAAGGGACAGGGATATTACTATGGCTACACCTTC.

This clonotype was detected many times. The chain recombines TRBV27 with TRBJ2-7, with D possibly TRBD1 on 6 matching bases. V gave up 8 bases and J gave up 3 bases, with 14 bases separating them. This CDR3 is 13 amino acids long. Germline V gene sequence: CDR1 MNHEY, CDR2 SMNVEV (reference sequence). CDR3 DNA sequence: TGTGCCAGCGTCGACCGGGACAACTACGAGCAGTACTTC. Translated, it gives CASVDRDNYEQYF.

This clonotype was found many times. The V call is TRBV11-2, the J call TRBJ2-2, with TRBD1 identical over 9 bases. After removal of 3 bases from V and 4 bases from J, the junction contained 3 bases not matched to a gene. The CDR3 runs to 15 residues. Per germline, CDR1 SGHAT and CDR2 FQNNGV. The CDR3 region has the DNA TGTGCCAGCAGCTTGGGGACAGGGCGCACCGGGGAGCTGTTTTTT. It codes for CASSLGTGRTGELFF.

This clonotype occurred many times. The chain employs TRBV7-9 and TRBJ2-1; D possibly corresponds to TRBD2 (5 bases). Deletions cut 1 base from V and 6 bases from J, with 10 bases between. The CDR3 extends over 14 amino acids. The germline CDR1 and CDR2 sequences are SEHNR and FQNEAQ (reference sequence). This chain's CDR3 is CASSLVLAPNEQFF. CDR3 coding DNA: TGTGCCAGCAGCTTAGTCCTAGCACCCAATGAGCAGTTCTTC.

This clonotype has a count of ten or more. The V call is TRBV2, the J call TRBJ1-2; D is unclear. CDR3 length: 12 residues. CDR1 SNHLY and CDR2 FYNNEI come from the germline V gene. V was clipped by 8 bases and J by 5 bases, with 12 bases between them. CDR3 nucleotide sequence: TGTGCCAGCCGGGATTGGGAGTATGGCTACACCTTC. It yields the protein CASRDWEYGYTF. Drawing the rest from reference TRBV2 and TRBJ1-2, the complete variable domain is EPEVTQTPSHQVTQMGQEVILRCVPISNHLYFYWYRQILGQKVEFLVSFYNNEISEKSEIFDDQFSVERPDGSNFTLKIRSTKLEDSAMYFCASRDWEYGYTFGSGTRLTVV.

This clonotype occurred many times. This chain joins TRBV5-4 and TRBJ2-3; D tentatively reads TRBD1 or TRBD2 (6 bases each). Trimming stripped 3 bases from V and 0 bases from J, with 11 bases between. CDR1 and CDR2 from the germline V gene are SGHNT and YYREEE (reference sequence). The CDR3 length is 15 residues. CDR3 sequence (DNA): TGTGCCAGCAGCTACAGGGCGGGGAGCACAGATACGCAGTATTTT. It specifies CASSYRAGSTDTQYF.

This clonotype came up many times. This chain joins TRBV7-2 and TRBJ2-3, with no clear D. The CDR3 contains 12 residues. The germline CDR1 and CDR2 sequences are SGHTA and FQGNSA. V was trimmed by 5 bases and J by 8 bases, leaving 11 bases between them. The CDR3 region is CASSDLLVTQYF. CDR3 sequence (DNA): TGTGCCAGCAGCGACCTACTTGTTACGCAGTATTTT.

The table lists this clonotype with many counts. The chain employs TRBV20-1 and TRBJ2-3; no reliable D call. Germline lookup yields CDR1 DFQATT and CDR2 SNEGSKA (reference sequence). V was clipped by 4 bases and J by 2 bases, with 16 bases between them. This CDR3 region has 15 residues. CDR3 loop: CSATRRPPYTDTQYF. CDR3 DNA: TGCAGTGCTACCCGACGACCGCCCTACACAGATACGCAGTATTTT.

This clonotype was detected many times. The chain couples TRBV7-9 to TRBJ2-3, with TRBD1 identical over 7 bases. The CDR3 has 16 residues. The germline V gene encodes CDR1 SEHNR and CDR2 FQNEAQ (reference sequence). After removal of 5 bases from V and 6 bases from J, the junction contained 14 bases not matched to a gene. The CDR3: CASSRITGTVTDTQYF. In DNA form, the CDR3 reads TGTGCCAGCAGCCGTATCACCGGGACAGTTACCGATACGCAGTATTTT.

This clonotype was seen more than once but under ten times. The rearrangement links TRBV4-3 to TRBJ2-1; D call uncertain. V lost 0 bases to trimming and J lost 0 bases, with 9 bases between them. Germline V gene data show CDR1 as LGHNA and CDR2 as YSLEER. CDR3 size: 16 residues. CDR3 in amino acids: CASSQDSGSSYNEQFF. CDR3 nucleotide sequence: TGCGCCAGCAGCCAAGATTCGGGCAGCTCCTACAATGAGCAGTTCTTC.

In its sample, this clonotype was seen many times. The CDR3 DNA is TGTGCCAGCAGCTCGTTTGTGGGAGCATCCTACAATGAGCAGTTCTTC. It is translated as CASSSFVGASYNEQFF. The chain links TRBV7-9 to TRBJ2-1, with D perhaps matching TRBD2 (5 bases). V lost 4 bases and J lost 1, with 14 bases in between. This CDR3 has 16 residues. Germline V gene sequence: CDR1 SEHNR, CDR2 FQNEAQ (reference sequence).

This clonotype was counted many times. The chain is built from TRBV21-1 and TRBJ2-1; the listed D gene, TRBD1, was not tested against the DNA. TRBV21-1 is an annotated pseudogene. The CDR3 consists of 16 residues. The CDR3 reads CASPKGYGGPYNEQFF. In nucleotides, the CDR3 is TGTGCCAGCCCTAAAGGGTACGGGGGGCCCTACAATGAGCAGTTCTTC.